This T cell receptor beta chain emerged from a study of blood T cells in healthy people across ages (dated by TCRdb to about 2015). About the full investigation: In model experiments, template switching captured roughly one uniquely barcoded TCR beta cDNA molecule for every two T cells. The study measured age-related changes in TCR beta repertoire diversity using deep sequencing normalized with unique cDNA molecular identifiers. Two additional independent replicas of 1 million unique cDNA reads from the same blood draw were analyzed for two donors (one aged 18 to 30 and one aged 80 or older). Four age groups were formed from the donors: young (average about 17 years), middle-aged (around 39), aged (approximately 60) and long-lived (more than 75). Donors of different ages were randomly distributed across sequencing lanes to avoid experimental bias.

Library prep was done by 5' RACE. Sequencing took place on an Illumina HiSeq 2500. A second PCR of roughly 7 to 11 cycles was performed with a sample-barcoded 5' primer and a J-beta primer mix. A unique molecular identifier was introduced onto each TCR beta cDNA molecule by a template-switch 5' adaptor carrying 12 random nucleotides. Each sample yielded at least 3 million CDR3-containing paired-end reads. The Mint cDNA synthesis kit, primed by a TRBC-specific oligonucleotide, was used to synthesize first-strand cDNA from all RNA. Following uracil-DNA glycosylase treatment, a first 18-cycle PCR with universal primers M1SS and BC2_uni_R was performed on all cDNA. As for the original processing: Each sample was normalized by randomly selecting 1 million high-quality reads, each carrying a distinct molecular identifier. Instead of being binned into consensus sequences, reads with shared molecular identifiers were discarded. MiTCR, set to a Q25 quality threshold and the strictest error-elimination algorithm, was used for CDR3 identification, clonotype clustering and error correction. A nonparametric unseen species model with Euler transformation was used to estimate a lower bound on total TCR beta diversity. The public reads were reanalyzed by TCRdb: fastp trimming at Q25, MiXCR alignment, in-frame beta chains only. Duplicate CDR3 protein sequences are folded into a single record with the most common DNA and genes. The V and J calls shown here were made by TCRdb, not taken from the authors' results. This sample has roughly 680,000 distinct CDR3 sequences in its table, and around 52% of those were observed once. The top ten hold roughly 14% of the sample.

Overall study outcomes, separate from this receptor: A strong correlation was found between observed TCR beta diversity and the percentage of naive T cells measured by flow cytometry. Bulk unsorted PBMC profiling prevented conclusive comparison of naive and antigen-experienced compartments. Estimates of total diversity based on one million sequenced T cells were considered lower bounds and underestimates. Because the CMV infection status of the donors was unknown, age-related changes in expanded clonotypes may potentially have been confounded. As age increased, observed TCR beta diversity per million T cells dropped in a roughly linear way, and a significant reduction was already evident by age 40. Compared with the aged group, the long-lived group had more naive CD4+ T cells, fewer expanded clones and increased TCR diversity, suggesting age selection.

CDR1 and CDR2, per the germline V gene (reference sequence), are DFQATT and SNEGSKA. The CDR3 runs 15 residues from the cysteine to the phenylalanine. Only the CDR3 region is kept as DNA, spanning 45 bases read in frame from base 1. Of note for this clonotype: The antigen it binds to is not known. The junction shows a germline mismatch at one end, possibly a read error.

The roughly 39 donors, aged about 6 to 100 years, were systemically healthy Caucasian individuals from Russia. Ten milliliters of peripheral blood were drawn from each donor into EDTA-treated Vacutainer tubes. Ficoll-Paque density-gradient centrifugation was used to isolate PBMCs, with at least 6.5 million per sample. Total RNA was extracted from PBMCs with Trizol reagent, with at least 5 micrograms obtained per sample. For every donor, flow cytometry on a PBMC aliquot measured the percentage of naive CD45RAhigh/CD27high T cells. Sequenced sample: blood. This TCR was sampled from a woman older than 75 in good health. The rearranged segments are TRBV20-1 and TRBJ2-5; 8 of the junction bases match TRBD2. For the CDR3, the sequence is CGAKRASGGTNEQYF. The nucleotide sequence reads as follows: TGCGGTGCCAAAAGAGCAAGCGGGGGAACCAATGAGCAGTACTTC.